Following are 27 T cell receptor beta chains from one sample sequenced in a study of blood T cell repertoires in COVID-19. Produced via immunoSEQ multiplex PCR; TCRdb's table is partial and in-frame only. Of some 110,000 clones detected, about 89% appear once; the ten largest clones hold 4% to 5%. The specimen was peripheral blood. The receptors shown here come from a man aged 35 to 55 with acute or convalescent COVID-19.

V usage is TRBV6-1 and J usage is TRBJ1-1, with D perhaps matching TRBD1 (5 bases). This CDR3 is 14 amino acids long. Trimming pared 2 bases from V and 4 bases from J, leaving 11 bases between. Germline CDR1 is MNHNS and CDR2 is SASEGT. CDR3 bases: TGTGCCAGCAGTGAAATAGGGGTAGGCACTGAAGCTTTCTTT. Residues: CASSEIGVGTEAFF.

The V and J genes are TRBV6-5 and TRBJ2-1; 11 nucleotides line up with TRBD2. Unmatched junction bases numbered 7, after V lost 10 bases and J lost 8 bases. The CDR3 extends over 13 amino acids. CDR1 and CDR2 from the germline V gene are MNHEY and SVGAGI. CDR3 sequence: CATRLAGSDEQFF. For the CDR3, the DNA is TGTGCCACCCGACTAGCGGGATCCGATGAGCAGTTCTTC.

V is TRBV15 and J is TRBJ1-2; tentatively, D is TRBD1 (6 bases). Germline V gene sequence: CDR1 LNHNV, CDR2 YYDKDF (reference sequence). The CDR3 has 16 amino acids. Between the trimmed V and J ends, which lost 0 bases and 2 bases, there was a span of 13 bases. The CDR3 loop is CATSRDRGAGNYGYTF. CDR3 coding DNA: TGTGCCACCAGCAGAGATCGGGGGGCGGGGAACTATGGCTACACCTTC.

The genes are TRBV7-8 and TRBJ1-3, with D maybe TRBD1 (6 bases). From germline, CDR1 is SGHVS and CDR2 FQNEAQ. V was trimmed by 7 bases and J by 0 bases, leaving 10 bases between them. The CDR3 sequence is 14 residues long. CDR3 protein: CASKQGGSGNTIYF. The CDR3 nucleotides read TGTGCCAGCAAACAGGGTGGCTCTGGAAACACCATATATTTT.

The rearrangement joins TRBV5-5 to TRBJ2-1; 7 bases align to TRBD2. The germline V gene encodes CDR1 SGHKS and CDR2 YYEKEE (reference sequence). The V segment lost 6 bases and the J segment 10 bases; nucleotides outside the gene matches: 13. This CDR3 comprises 14 residues. CDR3 DNA: TGTGCCAGCAACGCCGGACTAGGCCCTCCGGAGCAGTTCTTC. Protein: CASNAGLGPPEQFF.

The J gene is TRBJ1-5, the V gene TRBV15; perhaps TRBD1 as D (6 bases). The CDR3 has 14 residues. Trimming removed 0 bases at V and 10 bases at J, with 13 bases between. Germline values: CDR1 LNHNV, CDR2 YYDKDF (reference sequence). CDR3 in DNA: TGTGCCACCAGCAGAGACCCAGGGGTCGAACCCCAGCATTTT. It is translated as CATSRDPGVEPQHF. Full variable domain (outside the CDR3, taken from reference TRBV15 and TRBJ1-5): DAMVIQNPRYQVTQFGKPVTLSCSQTLNHNVMYWYQQKSSQAPKLLFHYYDKDFNNEADTPDNFQSRRPNTSFCFLDIRSPGLGDTAMYLCATSRDPGVEPQHFGDGTRLSIL.

This chain joins TRBV18 and TRBJ1-1; D is unclear. Trimming left V 0 bases short and J 0 bases short, with 11 bases between. This CDR3 is 16 amino acids long. Germline V gives CDR1 KGHSH, CDR2 LQKENI. The CDR3 DNA reads TGTGCCAGCTCACCACCGCCCGGGGTTATGAACACTGAAGCTTTCTTT. As protein: CASSPPPGVMNTEAFF. Complete variable domain (other parts from reference TRBV18 and TRBJ1-1): NAGVMQNPRHLVRRRGQEARLRCSPMKGHSHVYWYRQLPEEGLKFMVYLQKENIIDESGMPKERFSAEFPKEGPSILRIQQVVRGDSAAYFCASSPPPGVMNTEAFFGQGTRLTVV.

The chain employs TRBV9 and TRBJ2-5; 10 bases match TRBD1. Germline V gene sequence: CDR1 SGDLS, CDR2 YYNGEE. The ends lost 0 bases at V and 3 bases at J; junction bases unmatched: 5. The CDR3 runs 16 residues. The CDR3 loop is CASSVDGTGVKETQYF. The CDR3 nucleotides read TGTGCCAGCAGCGTAGACGGGACAGGGGTTAAAGAGACCCAGTACTTC. Combining the CDR3 with reference TRBV9 and TRBJ2-5 gives the whole variable domain DSGVTQTPKHLITATGQRVTLRCSPRSGDLSVYWYQQSLDQGLQFLIQYYNGEERAKGNILERFSAQQFPDLHSELNLSSLELGDSALYFCASSVDGTGVKETQYFGPGTRLLVL.

There are a few counts of this clone. The chain couples TRBV5-1 to TRBJ2-6; D is perhaps TRBD1 (5 bases). The CDR3 loop spans 18 amino acids. V was clipped by 2 bases and J by 3 bases, with 18 bases between them. Germline CDR1 reads SGHRS; CDR2 reads YFSETQ. CDR3 sequence reads: CASSFGWAGPIGANVLTF. The DNA for the CDR3 is TGCGCCAGCAGCTTTGGTTGGGCAGGGCCGATTGGGGCCAACGTCCTGACTTTC.

The table lists this clone with a few counts. The rearrangement joins TRBV7-9 to TRBJ1-6, with a tentative D call TRBD1 (5 bases). V lost 0 bases and J lost 9, with 12 bases in between. The CDR3 contains 15 residues. CDR1 SEHNR and CDR2 FQNEAQ come from the germline V gene (reference sequence). The CDR3 DNA follows: TGTGCCAGCAGCTTAGCAGGTGGGGCCCTTTCACCCCTCCACTTT. The encoded protein is CASSLAGGALSPLHF.

The chain has TRBV6-5 and TRBJ2-2; possibly TRBD1 for D (5 bases). The V end lost 8 bases, the J end lost 0 bases, and 10 bases lay between the germline ends. The CDR3 is made up of 14 amino acids. Germline lookup yields CDR1 MNHEY and CDR2 SVGAGI. The CDR3 loop is CASVYRTNTGELFF. The CDR3 DNA follows: TGTGCCAGCGTGTACAGGACGAACACCGGGGAGCTGTTTTTT.

The V and J genes are TRBV19 and TRBJ1-1; D possibly corresponds to TRBD1 (5 bases). Germline V gene lookup returns CDR1 LNHDA and CDR2 SQIVND (reference sequence). The CDR3 spans 14 residues. V was trimmed by 1 base and J by 3 bases, leaving 9 bases between them. CDR3 sequence reads: CASSIGARDTEAFF. The CDR3 coding sequence is TGTGCCAGTAGTATAGGAGCCAGGGACACTGAAGCTTTCTTT. Based on the CDR3 plus reference TRBV19 and TRBJ1-1, the full variable domain is DGGITQSPKYLFRKEGQNVTLSCEQNLNHDAMYWYRQDPGQGLRLIYYSQIVNDFQKGDIAEGYSVSREKKESFPLTVTSAQKNPTAFYLCASSIGARDTEAFFGQGTRLTVV.

The chain recombines TRBV6-2 or TRBV6-3 with TRBJ1-1; D is undetermined. V was shortened by 4 bases and J by 4 bases, with 10 bases between the two germline ends. The CDR3 has 13 amino acids. CDR1 MNHEY and CDR2 SVGEGT come from the germline V gene. CDR3 sequence (DNA): TGTGCCAGCAGTTTGGAACTAATCACTGAAGCTTTCTTT. Protein: CASSLELITEAFF.

The rearrangement joins TRBV2 to TRBJ2-1; TRBD2 might be the D (6 bases). The germline V and J ends were trimmed by 8 bases and 9 bases, with 14 bases remaining between them. Germline loops: CDR1 SNHLY, CDR2 FYNNEI. This CDR3 contains 12 residues. The CDR3 loop reads CASRLDGSEQFF. CDR3 bases: TGTGCCAGCCGACTAGACGGGAGTGAGCAGTTCTTC.

This sequence joins TRBV5-1 and TRBJ1-4; possibly TRBD1 for D (5 bases). CDR1 is SGHRS, CDR2 YFSETQ, per germline. The V gene lost 4 bases and the J gene lost 4 bases, with 8 bases spanning the gap. CDR3 length: 13 amino acids. CDR3 sequence (DNA): TGCGCCAGCAGCAGCAGGGTTAATGAAAAACTGTTTTTT. It translates to CASSSRVNEKLFF.

V and J are TRBV9 and TRBJ1-2; no clear D gene. V was cut by 4 bases and J by 2 bases, with 9 bases left in between. The CDR3 consists of 13 residues. Germline loops: CDR1 SGDLS, CDR2 YYNGEE. The CDR3 DNA sequence: TGTGCCAGCAGCCTCCGGGAAAACTATGGCTACACCTTC. It specifies CASSLRENYGYTF.

The gene calls are TRBV11-2 and TRBJ2-7; D might be TRBD2 (6 bases). CDR3 size: 14 residues. Germline V gene data show CDR1 as SGHAT and CDR2 as FQNNGV. V was pared by 5 bases and J by 0 bases, with 11 bases between. The CDR3 is CASSVSGNSYEQYF. The DNA for the CDR3 is TGTGCCAGCAGCGTTAGCGGAAACTCCTACGAGCAGTACTTC. The whole variable domain, remainder taken from reference TRBV11-2 and TRBJ2-7, is EAGVAQSPRYKIIEKRQSVAFWCNPISGHATLYWYQQILGQGPKLLIQFQNNGVVDDSQLPKDRFSAERLKGVDSTLKIQPAKLEDSAVYLCASSVSGNSYEQYFGPGTRLTVT.

The rearrangement links TRBV7-9 to TRBJ1-2, with D possibly being TRBD1 (5 bases). CDR3 length: 14 residues. The germline gives CDR1 SEHNR, CDR2 FQNEAQ (reference sequence). V was pared by 5 bases and J by 5 bases, with 15 bases between. The chain's CDR3 is CASSPQTGFYGYTF. CDR3 nucleotide sequence: TGTGCCAGCAGCCCCCAAACAGGTTTTTATGGCTACACCTTC.

This rearrangement joins TRBV19 to TRBJ1-1; 9 bases are shared with TRBD1. CDR1 and CDR2 from the germline V gene are LNHDA and SQIVND (reference sequence). V lost 5 bases to trimming and J lost 4 bases; unmatched junction nucleotides: 8. The CDR3 sequence is 15 residues long. This CDR3 reads CASSPRQGVTTEAFF. As DNA, the CDR3 is TGTGCCAGTAGTCCTCGACAGGGGGTTACCACTGAAGCTTTCTTT.

This chain connects TRBV5-1 to TRBJ1-6; TRBD1 matches 10 bases. Germline lookup yields CDR1 SGHRS and CDR2 YFSETQ. Losses at the gene ends were 3 bases for V and 9 bases for J; bases not matched to a gene: 12. The CDR3 loop spans 17 amino acids. CDR3 DNA sequence: TGCGCCAGCAGCTCCGAAATACGACAGGGGGCCGCTTCACCCCTCCACTTT. Its translation: CASSSEIRQGAASPLHF. Full variable domain (missing parts from reference TRBV5-1 and TRBJ1-6): KAGVTQTPRYLIKTRGQQVTLSCSPISGHRSVSWYQQTPGQGLQFLFEYFSETQRNKGNFPGRFSGRQFSNSRSEMNVSTLELGDSALYLCASSSEIRQGAASPLHFGNGTRLTVT.

CDR3 sequence reads: CASSPGGFNEQFF. For the CDR3, the DNA is TGCGCCAGCAGCCCAGGGGGCTTTAATGAGCAGTTCTTC. The chain recombines TRBV5-1 with TRBJ2-1, with 8 bases that match TRBD1. Unmatched junction bases numbered 4, after V lost 4 bases and J lost 7 bases. This CDR3 has 13 residues. CDR1 is SGHRS and CDR2 is YFSETQ in the germline V gene.

V gene TRBV3-1 (or the pseudogene TRBV3-2) combines with J gene TRBJ1-2; a weak D match, TRBD1 (5 bases). The V gene lost 0 bases and the J gene lost 8 bases, with 10 bases spanning the gap. The length of the CDR3 is 13 residues. Germline values: CDR1 LGHDT, CDR2 YNNKEL (reference sequence). The CDR3 nucleotides are TGTGCCAGCAGCCAAGATGGGAGGGGAGGCTACACCTTC. It is translated as CASSQDGRGGYTF.

A few counts support this clone. The chain carries TRBV2 and TRBJ2-1, with TRBD2 matching 11 bases. The CDR3 spans 16 residues. After removal of 10 bases from V and 7 bases from J, the junction contained 15 bases not matched to a gene. Germline V lookup: CDR1 SNHLY, CDR2 FYNNEI. The CDR3 loop reads CAIPIPGLAGINEQFF. The CDR3 bases are TGTGCCATCCCGATCCCTGGACTAGCGGGCATAAATGAGCAGTTCTTC.

The rearrangement links TRBV9 to TRBJ1-1; TRBD1 might be the D (5 bases). CDR3 length equals 14 residues. Germline lookup yields CDR1 SGDLS and CDR2 YYNGEE. V gave up 3 bases and J gave up 0 bases, with 9 bases separating them. The DNA of the CDR3 is TGTGCCAGCAGCGAGGACATCCTGAACACTGAAGCTTTCTTT. It specifies CASSEDILNTEAFF. The full variable domain, its missing parts supplied by reference TRBV9 and TRBJ1-1, is DSGVTQTPKHLITATGQRVTLRCSPRSGDLSVYWYQQSLDQGLQFLIQYYNGEERAKGNILERFSAQQFPDLHSELNLSSLELGDSALYFCASSEDILNTEAFFGQGTRLTVV.

The rearrangement joins TRBV7-8 to TRBJ2-7; D is possibly TRBD1 (6 bases). The CDR3 consists of 14 residues. Per germline, CDR1 SGHVS and CDR2 FQNEAQ. V dropped 1 base and J dropped 2 bases, with 9 bases sitting between them. The CDR3 coding sequence is TGTGCCAGCAGCTTAGTACAGGGAACCTACGAGCAGTACTTC. Protein: CASSLVQGTYEQYF.

This clone occurred a few times. The chain couples TRBV19 to TRBJ1-5; D not resolved. The CDR3 is 15 residues long. The V gene lost 1 base and the J gene lost 0 bases, with 7 bases spanning the gap. From germline, CDR1 is LNHDA and CDR2 SQIVND (reference sequence). In DNA form, the CDR3 reads TGTGCCAGTAGTATAGGAGGGAATAGCAATCAGCCCCAGCATTTT. Translating it yields CASSIGGNSNQPQHF. Full variable domain (outside the CDR3, taken from reference TRBV19 and TRBJ1-5): DGGITQSPKYLFRKEGQNVTLSCEQNLNHDAMYWYRQDPGQGLRLIYYSQIVNDFQKGDIAEGYSVSREKKESFPLTVTSAQKNPTAFYLCASSIGGNSNQPQHFGDGTRLSIL.

This chain joins TRBV5-5 and TRBJ1-5; no clear D gene. Trimming took off 1 base at V and 3 bases at J, with 8 bases between the two ends. CDR1 SGHKS and CDR2 YYEKEE come from the germline V gene (reference sequence). The CDR3 loop spans 14 amino acids. The CDR3 coding sequence is TGTGCCAGCAGCTTGAGCGGTTTCAATCAGCCCCAGCATTTT. Residues: CASSLSGFNQPQHF.